This T cell receptor beta chain originates from a study of blood T cell repertoires in COVID-19. Across the study: The United States, Italy and Spain provided the acute and convalescent COVID-19 samples. Sample material is recorded as cDNA or gDNA derived from T cells, B-cell-depleted T cells, or PBMCs.

Per the original data handling: Researchers report that nucleated cell counts were estimated from reference gene primer amplification. Only in-frame clones appear in the TCRdb table, and some are missing; sequencing was by immunoSEQ multiplex PCR. D and trimming come from the DNA, and the V and J calls and clone size come from that table. The sample contains about 170,000 clones, roughly 80% of which appear only once. During active infection, Seattle patients enrolled and were then monitored through disease. The CDR3 sequence is 15 residues long. Per germline, CDR1 MNHEY and CDR2 SVGAGI. V lost 7 bases and J lost 4; bases outside the gene matches: 9.

Material for sequencing was peripheral blood. V is TRBV6-5 and J is TRBJ2-1, with 8 bases matching TRBD2. This clonotype originated in a woman aged 80 or older with COVID-19, enrolled during active disease. CDR3: CASKTDGGEYNEQFF. The CDR3, as DNA: TGTGCCAGCAAAACCGACGGGGGGGAGTACAATGAGCAGTTCTTC.